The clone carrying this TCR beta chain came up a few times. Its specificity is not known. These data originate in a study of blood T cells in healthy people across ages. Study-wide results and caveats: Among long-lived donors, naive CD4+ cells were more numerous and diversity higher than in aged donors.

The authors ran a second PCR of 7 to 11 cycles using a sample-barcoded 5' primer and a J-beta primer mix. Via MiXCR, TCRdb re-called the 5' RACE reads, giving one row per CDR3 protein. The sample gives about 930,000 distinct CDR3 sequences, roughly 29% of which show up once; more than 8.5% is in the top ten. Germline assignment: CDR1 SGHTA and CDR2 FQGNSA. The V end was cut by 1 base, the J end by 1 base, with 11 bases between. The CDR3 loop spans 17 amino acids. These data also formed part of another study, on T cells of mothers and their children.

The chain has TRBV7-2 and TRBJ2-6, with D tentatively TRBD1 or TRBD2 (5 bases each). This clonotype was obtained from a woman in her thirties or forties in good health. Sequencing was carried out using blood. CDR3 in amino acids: CASSLGAGRSGANVLTF. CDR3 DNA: TGTGCCAGCAGCTTAGGGGCAGGGAGATCTGGGGCCAACGTCCTGACTTTC.